This entry concerns a single T cell receptor beta chain. Its antigen remains unidentified. This sample was taken from a study of T cells in Graves' hyperthyroidism and ophthalmopathy. Study-wide points: Blood samples included most of the expanded thyroid clonotypes exceeding 0.001.

A Clinical Activity Score of at least 3, a NOSPECS grade of at least 4 and a duration under 3 months were recorded in the ophthalmopathy patients. The investigators amplified TCR beta CDR3 regions from RNA transcripts. The study used the HTBI primer set for a first-round RT-PCR of the TCR CDR3. Via MiXCR, TCRdb re-called the multiplex PCR reads, giving one row per CDR3 protein. This table holds hundreds of thousands of distinct CDR3 sequences, less than 20% found once. The J segment lost 0 bases and the V segment lost 2 bases, leaving 5 bases of the junction unmatched. Germline V CDR1 and CDR2: MGHDK, SYGVNS. The CDR3 is 16 amino acids.

The gene calls are TRBV25-1 and TRBJ2-3, with 7 positions matching TRBD2. The sequenced sample was blood. This receptor was identified in a man in his forties with Graves' ophthalmopathy. In DNA, the CDR3 is TGTGCCAGCAGTGAAGCCCCGGGGGGAAGCACAGATACGCAGTATTTT. This sequence encodes CASSEAPGGSTDTQYF.